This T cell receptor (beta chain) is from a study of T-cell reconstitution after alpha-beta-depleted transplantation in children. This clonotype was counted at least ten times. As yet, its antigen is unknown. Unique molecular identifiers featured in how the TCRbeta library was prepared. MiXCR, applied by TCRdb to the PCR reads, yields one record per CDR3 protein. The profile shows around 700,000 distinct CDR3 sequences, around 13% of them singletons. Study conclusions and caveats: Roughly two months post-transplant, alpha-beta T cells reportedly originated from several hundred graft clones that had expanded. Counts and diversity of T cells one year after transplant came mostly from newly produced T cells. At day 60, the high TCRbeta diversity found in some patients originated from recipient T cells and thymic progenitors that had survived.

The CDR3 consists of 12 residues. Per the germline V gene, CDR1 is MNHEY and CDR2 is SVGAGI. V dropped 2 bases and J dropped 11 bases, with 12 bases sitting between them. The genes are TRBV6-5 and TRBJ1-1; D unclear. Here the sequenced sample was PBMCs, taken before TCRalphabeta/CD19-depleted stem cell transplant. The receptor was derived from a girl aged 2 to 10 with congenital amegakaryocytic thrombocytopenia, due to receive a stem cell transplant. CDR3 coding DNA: TGTGCCAGCAGTTACCTGGGCGGAGGGGCTTTCTTT. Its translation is CASSYLGGGAFF.